The clone carrying this T cell receptor (beta chain) is a singleton in its sample. This sample was taken from a study of control samples from healthy donors and cancer patients. Sequencing was performed with immunoSEQ multiplex PCR; in TCRdb, only in-frame clones are kept and a portion is missing. The table has under 200,000 clones, 90% to 95% seen once; the top ten hold approximately 8%. The CDR3 extends over 14 amino acids. V was pared by 3 bases and J by 8 bases, with 16 bases between. The V gene's germline CDR1 is KGHSH and CDR2 LQKENI. What was sequenced was blood. V gene TRBV18 combines with J gene TRBJ1-2; D is ambiguous. The receptor comes from a woman aged 40 to 50 in good health. The CDR3 DNA follows: TGTGCCAGCTCACCCGACGAGTCACTCGGAGGCTACACCTTC. Protein sequence: CASSPDESLGGYTF.